This T cell receptor (beta chain) is from a study of blood T cell repertoires in COVID-19. Study at large: Researchers got acute and convalescent COVID-19 samples from the United States, Italy and Spain. T cells, B-cell-depleted T cells, or PBMCs supplied cDNA or gDNA.

Germline assignment: CDR1 SGHRS and CDR2 YFSETQ. The CDR3 totals 14 residues. The V gene lost 6 bases and the J gene lost 1 base, with 12 bases spanning the gap. Everyone who took part was 18 to 89 years old, and they came from about two dozen US areas. Clones were sequenced by immunoSEQ multiplex PCR, and TCRdb holds only the in-frame ones, with some missing. The table records about 180,000 clones, approximately 85% of them present only once. This sequence originates from a woman aged 25 to 45 who had recovered from COVID-19. The chain links TRBV5-1 to TRBJ2-3; tentative D call: TRBD2 (6 bases). Sequenced: PBMCs or T cells enriched from blood (not recorded which). The CDR3 sequence: CASTFREGTDTQYF. As DNA, the CDR3 is TGCGCCAGCACCTTTAGGGAGGGCACAGATACGCAGTATTTT.